In this sample, the clone carrying this T cell receptor (beta chain) turned up once. Antigen specificity is unknown. This sample is drawn from a study of cytomegalovirus exposure and HLA in healthy donors. Study in general: It was reported in a later analysis that the 120 validation repertoires used the same platform as the roughly 670 first-cohort repertoires.

CDR1 is MDHEN, CDR2 SYDVKM, per germline. V shed 7 bases, J shed 4 bases, and the junction held 6 bases outside the gene matches. The CDR3 runs to 14 residues. Produced via immunoSEQ multiplex PCR; TCRdb's table is partial and in-frame only. The table shows fewer than 95,000 clones, with around 94% occurring only once. Study-level findings and limits: The study flagged approximately 180 TCR beta chains as cytomegalovirus-associated.

The chain combines TRBV28 with TRBJ1-5; 8 bases match TRBD1. This clonotype was obtained from a woman under 30 in good health and CMV-seronegative. The sequenced sample consisted of PBMCs. In DNA, the CDR3 is TGTGCCAGCACCGCGGACAGGGTAAATCAGCCCCAGCATTTT. Amino acid sequence: CASTADRVNQPQHF.